This T cell receptor (beta chain) was obtained from a study of blood T cell repertoires in COVID-19. Trimming cost V 7 bases and J 13 bases, with 20 bases left between them. The CDR3 length is 14 residues. Germline values: CDR1 MDHEN, CDR2 SYDVKM. Source study methods: Reference gene primer amplification gave estimated nucleated cell counts. Assay used: immunoSEQ multiplex PCR; TCRdb lists only in-frame clones, some missing. The V and J calls and clone size were taken over from that table, and D and trimming were inferred from the DNA. The table has about 21,000 clones, roughly 80% seen once. The sample taken for sequencing was peripheral blood. V and J are TRBV28 and TRBJ1-6; D perhaps matches TRBD1 (6 bases). This sequence was found in a man aged 55 to 70 with active COVID-19. DNA for the CDR3: TGTGCCAGCAACACTGGTGGGGGCTGGCGTCCCCTCCACTTT. It yields the protein CASNTGGGWRPLHF.